This is a list of T cell receptor beta chains from one sample in a study of graft-versus-host responses after intestinal transplantation. Libraries were prepared by immunoSEQ multiplex PCR; TCRdb keeps only in-frame clonotypes and omits some of them. In the table there are about 99,000 clones, around 90% of which are singletons. Which antigens these TCRs recognize remains unknown. The sequencing here drew on unstimulated CD8+ T cells sorted from spleen or lymph node cells, taken before transplant. These receptors originate from a human donor who was the organ donor for an intestinal transplant. The CDR3 runs from the conserved cysteine through the conserved F or W. The D gene is left open where the match is weak. Expanded clones are given a class, and other clones once, few, many or no size at all.

J: TRBJ2-7; size: NA; D: TRBD2; V: TRBV9; CDR3: CASSPAGTSADEQYF; DNA: TGTGCCAGCAGCCCAGCCGGGACTAGCGCCGACGAGCAGTACTTC
J: TRBJ2-3; size: NA; D: NA; V: TRBV4-2; CDR3: CASSQEEEITDTQYF; DNA: TGTGCCAGCAGCCAAGAGGAGGAGATCACAGATACGCAGTATTTT
J: TRBJ2-3; size: NA; D: TRBD2; V: TRBV28; CDR3: CASSLVAGGPGSDTQYF; DNA: TGTGCCAGCAGTTTAGTAGCGGGAGGGCCTGGGTCAGATACGCAGTATTTT
J: TRBJ1-1; size: NA; D: NA; V: TRBV5-5; CDR3: CASSFLGGNTEAFF; DNA: TGTGCCAGCAGCTTTTTGGGGGGGAACACTGAAGCTTTCTTT
J: TRBJ2-7; size: NA; D: NA; V: TRBV4-2; CDR3: CASSQVRAGGYEQYF; DNA: TGTGCCAGCAGCCAAGTTCGGGCCGGAGGCTACGAGCAGTACTTC
J: TRBJ2-3; size: NA; D: TRBD1; V: TRBV25-1; CDR3: CASSDPGQGADTQYF; DNA: TGTGCCAGCAGTGACCCGGGACAGGGGGCAGATACGCAGTATTTT
J: TRBJ2-1; size: NA; D: NA; V: TRBV15; CDR3: CATSIPGLHNEQFF; DNA: TGTGCCACCAGCATCCCTGGGCTACACAATGAGCAGTTCTTC
J: TRBJ1-5; size: NA; D: NA; V: TRBV15; CDR3: CATSRVPTVNQPQHF; DNA: TGTGCCACCAGCAGAGTCCCGACAGTTAATCAGCCCCAGCATTTT
J: TRBJ1-2; size: NA; D: TRBD1; V: TRBV27; CDR3: CASSLTGTGGGYTF; DNA: TGTGCCAGCAGTTTAACCGGGACAGGGGGCGGCTACACCTTC
J: TRBJ1-2; size: NA; D: TRBD1; V: TRBV2; CDR3: CASSHRGRNYGYTF; DNA: TGTGCCAGCAGTCACAGGGGGCGTAACTATGGCTACACCTTC
J: TRBJ1-2; size: NA; D: NA; V: TRBV7-9; CDR3: CASSTQAKHHYGYTF; DNA: TGTGCCAGCAGCACACAGGCAAAGCACCACTATGGCTACACCTTC
J: TRBJ1-2; size: NA; D: TRBD1; V: TRBV5-6; CDR3: CASSFGRGTGLGYTF; DNA: TGTGCCAGCAGCTTTGGCAGGGGGACAGGGTTAGGCTACACCTTC
J: TRBJ1-1; size: NA; D: NA; V: TRBV27; CDR3: CVSSLLTPLNTEAFF; DNA: TGTGTCAGCAGTTTATTGACACCATTGAACACTGAAGCTTTCTTT
J: TRBJ2-7; size: NA; D: TRBD1; V: TRBV7-4; CDR3: CASSYPDRQGAYEQYF; DNA: TGTGCCAGCAGTTACCCGGACCGACAGGGGGCTTACGAGCAGTACTTC
J: TRBJ2-3; size: NA; D: NA; V: TRBV4-2; CDR3: CASSPGGGGSTDTQYF; DNA: TGTGCCAGCAGCCCCGGTGGGGGAGGTAGCACAGATACGCAGTATTTT
J: TRBJ1-1; size: NA; D: TRBD1; V: TRBV29-1; CDR3: CSGEDRANTEAFF; DNA: TGCAGCGGCGAGGACAGGGCGAACACTGAAGCTTTCTTT
J: TRBJ2-2; size: NA; D: TRBD1; V: TRBV13; CDR3: CASSLTGTGGTGELFF; DNA: TGTGCCAGCAGTTTAACCGGGACAGGTGGGACCGGGGAGCTGTTTTTT
J: TRBJ2-2; size: NA; D: NA; V: TRBV30; CDR3: CALGQRTNTGELFF; DNA: TGTGCGCTCGGACAGAGAACGAACACCGGGGAGCTGTTTTTT
J: TRBJ2-5; size: NA; D: NA; V: TRBV10-1; CDR3: CASSESRGGWETQYF; DNA: TGCGCCAGCAGTGAGTCCAGGGGTGGTTGGGAGACCCAGTACTTC
J: TRBJ1-2; size: NA; D: NA; V: TRBV7-8; CDR3: CASSLARGDPIANYGYTF; DNA: TGTGCCAGCAGCTTAGCACGGGGGGACCCCATAGCTAACTATGGCTACACCTTC
J: TRBJ2-3; size: NA; D: TRBD2; V: TRBV5-4; CDR3: CASSFRPSGSTDTQYF; DNA: TGTGCCAGCAGCTTTCGTCCTAGCGGTTCCACAGATACGCAGTATTTT
J: TRBJ2-7; size: NA; D: TRBD1; V: TRBV9; CDR3: CASSVGDRAYEQYF; DNA: TGTGCCAGCAGCGTGGGAGACAGGGCATACGAGCAGTACTTC
J: TRBJ2-2; size: NA; D: NA; V: TRBV5-1; CDR3: CASNSGWELFF; DNA: TGCGCCAGCAACTCGGGGTGGGAGCTGTTTTTT
J: TRBJ1-2; size: NA; D: NA; V: TRBV19; CDR3: CASSIEGGPSYGYTF; DNA: TGTGCCAGTAGTATAGAGGGGGGGCCATCCTATGGCTACACCTTC
J: TRBJ2-7; size: NA; D: TRBD2; V: TRBV29-1; CDR3: CSVSGASYEQYF; DNA: TGCAGCGTTAGCGGGGCTTCCTACGAGCAGTACTTC
J: TRBJ1-2; size: NA; D: NA; V: TRBV5-6; CDR3: CASSLDFDGYTF; DNA: TGTGCCAGCAGCTTGGATTTCGATGGCTACACCTTC
J: TRBJ2-2; size: NA; D: TRBD2; V: TRBV7-6; CDR3: CASSYASGGDTGELFF; DNA: TGTGCCAGCAGCTACGCTAGCGGGGGGGATACCGGGGAGCTGTTTTTT
J: TRBJ2-3; size: NA; D: TRBD2; V: TRBV10-1; CDR3: CASSGPTSGKITDTQYF; DNA: TGCGCCAGCAGTGGACCCACTAGCGGGAAAATCACAGATACGCAGTATTTT
J: TRBJ2-7; size: NA; D: TRBD2; V: TRBV7-6; CDR3: CASRRHSGRAVDEQYF; DNA: TGTGCCAGCAGACGACATAGCGGGAGGGCCGTGGACGAGCAGTACTTC
J: TRBJ1-1; size: NA; D: TRBD1; V: TRBV19; CDR3: CASSTLPYRGGTEAFF; DNA: TGTGCCAGTAGTACACTCCCCTACAGGGGAGGCACTGAAGCTTTCTTT
J: TRBJ1-2; size: NA; D: TRBD1; V: TRBV13; CDR3: CASSLGTGRKDGYTF; DNA: TGTGCCAGCAGCTTAGGGACAGGGAGAAAGGATGGCTACACCTTC
J: TRBJ2-7; size: NA; D: NA; V: TRBV28; CDR3: CASGPLTGYYEQYF; DNA: TGTGCCAGCGGCCCACTTACCGGGTACTACGAGCAGTACTTC
J: TRBJ2-1; size: NA; D: TRBD2; V: TRBV18; CDR3: CASSHRDYYNEQFF; DNA: TGTGCCAGCTCACACCGGGACTATTACAATGAGCAGTTCTTC
J: TRBJ2-3; size: NA; D: NA; V: TRBV6-5; CDR3: CASSYVGTDTQYF; DNA: TGTGCCAGCAGTTACGTCGGGACAGATACGCAGTATTTT
J: TRBJ1-1; size: NA; D: TRBD1; V: TRBV2; CDR3: CAVRDRGFTNTEAFF; DNA: TGTGCCGTCCGGGACAGGGGGTTTACGAACACTGAAGCTTTCTTT
J: TRBJ2-5; size: NA; D: NA; V: TRBV30; CDR3: CAWSLSSWRDEQYF; DNA: TGTGCCTGGAGTCTCTCTAGCTGGCGGGATGAGCAGTACTTC
J: TRBJ2-7; size: NA; D: TRBD1; V: TRBV11-2; CDR3: CASSFDRAYEQYF; DNA: TGTGCCAGCAGCTTCGACAGGGCCTACGAGCAGTACTTC
J: TRBJ2-7; size: once; D: NA; V: TRBV11-2; CDR3: CASSPSGTSSYEQYF; DNA: TGTGCCAGCAGCCCGTCGGGAACTAGCTCCTACGAGCAGTACTTC
J: TRBJ1-1; size: NA; D: TRBD1; V: TRBV29-1; CDR3: CSVEDEVEVPGTGETEAFF; DNA: TGCAGCGTTGAAGATGAGGTTGAAGTCCCCGGGACAGGGGAAACTGAAGCTTTCTTT
J: TRBJ2-1; size: NA; D: NA; V: TRBV13; CDR3: CASSLGRGEQFF; DNA: TGTGCCAGCAGCTTAGGCCGCGGGGAGCAGTTCTTC
J: TRBJ2-1; size: NA; D: NA; V: TRBV6-1; CDR3: CASSVGGTSYNEQFF; DNA: TGTGCCAGCAGCGTTGGAGGGACCTCCTACAATGAGCAGTTCTTC